A single sample gave rise to the 28 T cell receptor beta chains below, sequenced in a study of blood T cell repertoires in COVID-19. The repertoire was sequenced with immunoSEQ multiplex PCR; TCRdb's copy has only in-frame clones and lacks some. The sample has over 150,000 clones, roughly 80% seen once. The sequenced material came from peripheral blood. These receptor sequences come from a woman older than 75 with COVID-19, enrolled during active disease.

The chain couples TRBV11-3 to TRBJ2-5, with 11 bases aligning to TRBD2. Trimming removed 5 bases from V and 6 bases from J; junction bases left unmatched: 14. Per germline, CDR1 SGHNT and CDR2 YENEEA. This CDR3 is built from 17 residues. CDR3 DNA: TGTGCCAGCAGCCTAGGGGCCCTAGCGGGGGGCCGGAAGACCCAGTACTTC. This translates into CASSLGALAGGRKTQYF.

The gene calls are TRBV2 and TRBJ2-1; a possible D gene is TRBD2 (6 bases). The CDR3 covers 14 residues. The V gene lost 4 bases and the J gene lost 9 bases, with 16 bases spanning the gap. Germline V lookup: CDR1 SNHLY, CDR2 FYNNEI. The CDR3 coding sequence is TGTGCCAGCAGTGGCGGTCTAGCGCTTTTTGAGCAGTTCTTC. It specifies CASSGGLALFEQFF.

The gene calls are TRBV15 and TRBJ2-3; TRBD2 matches 8 bases. The CDR3 is 14 residues long. Germline V gives CDR1 LNHNV, CDR2 YYDKDF (reference sequence). Trimming took 1 base from V and 3 from J; bases not matched to a gene: 0. CDR3 sequence: CATSRGLATDTQYF. The CDR3 DNA sequence: TGTGCCACCAGCAGAGGACTAGCGACAGATACGCAGTATTTT.

In this sample, this clone turned up a few times. The gene calls are TRBV2 and TRBJ1-2, with TRBD1 as a possible D gene (6 bases). CDR1 SNHLY and CDR2 FYNNEI come from the germline V gene. V was trimmed by 6 bases and J by 3 bases, leaving 11 bases between them. CDR3 length equals 13 residues. For the CDR3, the DNA is TGTGCCAGCAGGTTACAGGGTTACTATGGCTACACCTTC. This gives the protein CASRLQGYYGYTF.

The chain joins TRBV4-1 to TRBJ2-7; 15 nucleotides agree with TRBD2. Trimming at V came to 6 bases and at J to 4 bases, leaving 10 bases not matched to a gene. The germline V gene has CDR1 MGHRA and CDR2 YSYEKL. The CDR3 loop spans 17 amino acids. Written as DNA, the CDR3 is TGCGCCAGCAGGGAACACGCGGGGACTAGCGGGAGGTACGAGCAGTACTTC. Its translation: CASREHAGTSGRYEQYF.

This sequence joins TRBV5-1 and TRBJ2-1; TRBD2 matches 7 bases. Unmatched junction bases numbered 6, after V lost 0 bases and J lost 0 bases. Germline CDR1 reads SGHRS; CDR2 reads YFSETQ. This CDR3 is built from 17 residues. CDR3 DNA sequence: TGCGCCAGCAGCTTGGGGGCTAGCGGTAACTCCTACAATGAGCAGTTCTTC. The encoded protein is CASSLGASGNSYNEQFF.

The V gene is TRBV18, the J gene TRBJ2-3, with TRBD1 identical over 7 bases. The germline V gene encodes CDR1 KGHSH and CDR2 LQKENI. Trimming removed 8 bases from V and 1 base from J; junction bases left unmatched: 6. This CDR3 is 14 amino acids long. This chain's CDR3 is CASPGTECTDTQYF. CDR3 DNA: TGTGCCAGCCCCGGGACAGAGTGCACAGATACGCAGTATTTT.

In its sample, this clone was seen a few times. This chain links TRBV4-3 with TRBJ1-1; D may be TRBD1 (5 bases). The V gene lost 4 bases and the J gene lost 3 bases, with 15 bases spanning the gap. The germline gives CDR1 LGHNA, CDR2 YSLEER. CDR3 length equals 15 residues. This CDR3 reads CASSPTGGVHTEAFF. DNA for the CDR3: TGCGCCAGCAGCCCTACGGGGGGGGTACACACTGAAGCTTTCTTT.

This chain uses TRBV7-2 with TRBJ2-5; D ambiguous. V lost 5 bases, J lost 5 bases, and 18 bases lay in between. Germline V gene sequence: CDR1 SGHTA, CDR2 FQGNSA. The CDR3 spans 15 residues. CDR3 coding DNA: TGTGCCAGCAGCCCTCGACACATACACGGTGAGACCCAGTACTTC. Protein sequence: CASSPRHIHGETQYF.

V usage is TRBV6-5 and J usage is TRBJ2-2, with TRBD1 matching over 7 bases. The CDR3 runs 15 residues. Germline V gene sequence: CDR1 MNHEY, CDR2 SVGAGI. The junction had 8 bases not matched to a gene; V was cut back by 7 bases and J by 3 bases. The CDR3 nucleotides are TGTGCCAGCACCCACAGGGGATTGTACACCGGGGAGCTGTTTTTT. This gives the protein CASTHRGLYTGELFF.

This clone was seen a handful of times. The chain couples TRBV24-1 to TRBJ1-2; 10 positions match TRBD1. The V and J ends lost 9 bases and 7 bases, in that order; junction bases with no gene match: 4. The CDR3 spans 12 residues. CDR1 is KGHDR, CDR2 SFDVKD, per germline. Here the CDR3 reads CATRQGAGGYTF. Written as DNA, the CDR3 is TGTGCCACCCGACAGGGGGCGGGTGGCTACACCTTC.

The sample holds many counts of this clone. The gene calls are TRBV19 and TRBJ1-2; 8 positions match TRBD1. The V gene's germline CDR1 is LNHDA and CDR2 SQIVND (reference sequence). V shed 2 bases and J 6 bases; nucleotides not matched to a gene: 2. This CDR3 has 13 amino acids. The CDR3 spells CASSIPGGDGYTF. The CDR3 nucleotides read TGTGCCAGTAGTATACCAGGGGGCGATGGCTACACCTTC.

The rearrangement links TRBV27 to TRBJ2-1; TRBD2 matches at 7 bases. CDR3 length equals 15 residues. V was clipped by 2 bases and J by 9 bases; unmatched bases: 10. CDR1 is MNHEY, CDR2 SMNVEV, per germline (reference sequence). CDR3 region: CASSLEGGPVGEQFF. The CDR3 DNA reads TGTGCCAGCAGTTTAGAGGGAGGGCCCGTCGGTGAGCAGTTCTTC.

This chain links TRBV19 with TRBJ1-5, with TRBD1 matching 11 bases. Germline V gene sequence: CDR1 LNHDA, CDR2 SQIVND (reference sequence). Trimming removed 8 bases from V and 6 bases from J; junction bases left unmatched: 3. This CDR3 comprises 13 residues. CDR3 residues: CASGGTGGQPQHF. CDR3 coding DNA: TGTGCCAGTGGGGGGACAGGGGGTCAGCCCCAGCATTTT.

This clone is a singleton in its sample. This chain links TRBV6-2 or TRBV6-3 with TRBJ2-2, with 9 bases aligning to TRBD1. The CDR3 extends over 15 amino acids. J lost 1 base, V lost 5 bases, and 2 bases had no gene match. Per germline, CDR1 MNHEY and CDR2 SVGEGT. The CDR3 DNA is TGTGCCAGCAGTGACAGGGGGAGGAACACCGGGGAGCTGTTTTTT. Protein sequence: CASSDRGRNTGELFF.

The rearrangement uses TRBV11-2 and TRBJ2-1; 10 bases match TRBD2. This CDR3 spans 15 amino acids. The trim removed 5 bases at V and 4 bases at J, leaving 5 bases unmatched. The V gene's germline CDR1 is SGHAT and CDR2 FQNNGV. The CDR3 protein is CASSRLAGAYNEQFF. The CDR3 region has the DNA TGTGCCAGCAGCCGGCTAGCGGGAGCTTACAATGAGCAGTTCTTC.

In its sample, this clone was seen once. The chain uses TRBV15 and TRBJ1-4, with 8 bases matching TRBD1. This CDR3 is 15 amino acids long. Germline V lookup: CDR1 LNHNV, CDR2 YYDKDF (reference sequence). Trimming at V came to 6 bases and at J to 5 bases, leaving 8 bases not matched to a gene. CDR3 sequence reads: CATSPVGQVNEKLFF. DNA of the CDR3: TGTGCCACCAGTCCGGTGGGACAGGTGAATGAAAAACTGTTTTTT.

This clone was seen once. The J gene is TRBJ2-5, the V gene TRBV28, with D uncertain. Germline values: CDR1 MDHEN, CDR2 SYDVKM. Trimming took 5 bases from V and 1 from J, leaving 20 bases between them. This CDR3 spans 17 amino acids. CDR3 sequence (DNA): TGTGCCAGCAGTCCATCACAGACAAGCCCATTCCAAGAGACCCAGTACTTC. It is translated as CASSPSQTSPFQETQYF.

The rearrangement joins TRBV19 to TRBJ1-5; D gene ambiguous. This CDR3 region has 15 residues. Trimming took 3 bases from V and 8 from J, leaving 17 bases between them. Germline V gives CDR1 LNHDA, CDR2 SQIVND (reference sequence). In DNA form, the CDR3 reads TGTGCCAGTAGTATTCTGGGAGGCAGACGGGAGCCCCAGCATTTT. Translating it yields CASSILGGRREPQHF.

V usage is TRBV6-5 and J usage is TRBJ1-5; TRBD1 is a possible D gene (6 bases). Germline CDR1 reads MNHEY; CDR2 reads SVGAGI. This CDR3 region has 15 residues. V lost 2 bases, J lost 1 base, and 9 bases lay in between. This CDR3 reads CASSYGRGSNQPQHF. CDR3 sequence (DNA): TGTGCCAGCAGTTACGGCAGGGGAAGCAATCAGCCCCAGCATTTT.

V and J are TRBV7-9 and TRBJ1-1, with 7 bases aligning to TRBD1. After removal of 6 bases from V and 3 bases from J, the junction contained 4 bases not matched to a gene. The CDR3 covers 13 residues. Per the germline V gene, CDR1 is SEHNR and CDR2 is FQNEAQ (reference sequence). CDR3 nucleotides: TGTGCCAGCAGAGCGACAGGGCACACTGAAGCTTTCTTT. Amino acid sequence: CASRATGHTEAFF.

V is TRBV28 and J is TRBJ1-1; tentative D call: TRBD1 (6 bases). Germline CDR1 and CDR2: MDHEN and SYDVKM. The CDR3 has 10 residues. Trimming cost V 6 bases and J 10 bases, with 9 bases left between them. The CDR3 nucleotides are TGTGCCAGCAGCACAGGGAGAGCTTTCTTT. It encodes CASSTGRAFF.

The chain is built from TRBV2 and TRBJ2-2, with 7 bases aligning to TRBD2. The CDR3 runs to 16 residues. CDR1 and CDR2 (germline): SNHLY, FYNNEI. V lost 6 bases and J lost 6; bases outside the gene matches: 13. The CDR3 DNA reads TGTGCCAGCAGGAGACTAGCTGCGAGATTCGCCGGGGAGCTGTTTTTT. This gives the protein CASRRLAARFAGELFF.

The count of this clone is one. The CDR3 nucleotides read TGCGCCAGCAGCTTGCAGTGGCAGAGCACAGATACGCAGTATTTT. Translating gives CASSLQWQSTDTQYF. The rearrangement joins TRBV5-1 to TRBJ2-3; D unclear. This CDR3 contains 15 residues. CDR1 SGHRS and CDR2 YFSETQ come from the germline V gene. V dropped 1 base and J dropped 0 bases, with 9 bases sitting between them.

This sequence joins TRBV6-5 and TRBJ1-5; D perhaps matches TRBD1 (5 bases). The CDR3 runs 15 residues. Germline V gene lookup returns CDR1 MNHEY and CDR2 SVGAGI. The V and J ends lost 6 bases and 4 bases respectively, with 16 bases between them. The CDR3 coding sequence is TGTGCCAGCAGAACCGGGCAAGGGGCTAATCAGCCCCAGCATTTT. It yields the protein CASRTGQGANQPQHF.

The count of this clone is one. The chain recombines TRBV5-8 with TRBJ2-7; D might be TRBD2 (5 bases). The CDR3 has 13 residues. V gave up 0 bases and J gave up 3 bases, with 7 bases separating them. Germline V CDR1 and CDR2: SGHTS, YDEGEE. The CDR3 region has the DNA TGTGCCAGCAGCTTGGAGGGAGACTACGAGCAGTACTTC. Protein product: CASSLEGDYEQYF. Filled out from reference TRBV5-8 and TRBJ2-7, the complete variable domain reads EAGVTQSPTHLIKTRGQQATLRCSPISGHTSVYWYQQALGLGLQFLLWYDEGEERNRGNFPPRFSGRQFPNYSSELNVNALELEDSALYLCASSLEGDYEQYFGPGTRLTVT.

The chain employs TRBV24-1 and TRBJ2-1, with 12 nucleotides matching TRBD2. Trimming removed 4 bases from V and 1 base from J; junction bases left unmatched: 16. Looked up from germline, CDR1 is KGHDR and CDR2 is SFDVKD. The CDR3 has 21 residues. This chain's CDR3 is CATSEDRRRTSGKLSYNEQFF. The CDR3 region has the DNA TGTGCCACCAGTGAAGATAGACGGAGGACTAGCGGGAAGTTATCCTACAATGAGCAGTTCTTC.

The genes are TRBV30 and TRBJ1-6; 7 nucleotides line up with TRBD1. CDR3 length: 13 amino acids. V dropped 3 bases and J dropped 4; count of bases not matched to a gene: 0. Germline V gene sequence: CDR1 GTSNPN, CDR2 SVGIG (reference sequence). CDR3 DNA: TGTGCCTGGAGGGGACAGTATAATTCACCCCTCCACTTT. Translated, it gives CAWRGQYNSPLHF.